This is a list of T cell receptor beta chains from one sample in a study of CD8 T cells in ankylosing spondylitis. One entry per CDR3 protein results from TCRdb running MiXCR on the 5' RACE reads. The sample lists 150,000 to 200,000 distinct CDR3 sequences, approximately 10% seen once, with almost 30% in the top ten. The specimen sequenced was blood, either unsorted or a sorted T cell fraction (not recorded which). The receptors stem from a male donor with ankylosing spondylitis or in good health (not recorded which). CDR3s include the opening cysteine and the closing phenylalanine or tryptophan. D genes are given only for firm matches. Clone size appears in some rows only: once, few, many, or a class for an expanded clone.

V gene,J gene,D gene,clone size,CDR3 protein,CDR3 DNA
TRBV2,TRBJ2-6,NA,many,CASSDGGRSSGANVLTF,TGTGCCAGCAGTGATGGCGGACGGTCCTCTGGGGCCAACGTCCTGACTTTC
TRBV5-1,TRBJ1-2,NA,NA,CASSLDSKGYTF,TGCGCCAGCAGCCTCGACAGCAAAGGCTACACCTTC
TRBV11-2,TRBJ2-3,NA,NA,CASSSRDTQYF,TGTGCCAGCAGCTCCCGGGATACGCAGTATTTT
TRBV12-3/TRBV12-4,TRBJ2-1,NA,many,CASSFGAPGYNEQFF,TGTGCCAGCAGTTTCGGGGCCCCGGGTTACAATGAGCAGTTCTTC
TRBV6-4,TRBJ2-2,TRBD1,many,CASSDSPQDRGPSGGELFF,TGTGCCAGCAGTGACTCCCCTCAAGACAGGGGGCCCTCCGGCGGGGAGCTGTTTTTT
TRBV30,TRBJ1-2,NA,many,CAWSDNYGYTF,TGTGCCTGGAGTGACAACTATGGCTACACCTTC
TRBV27,TRBJ1-2,TRBD1,many,CATARQGANYGYTF,TGTGCCACCGCTAGACAGGGGGCGAACTATGGCTACACCTTC
TRBV30,TRBJ2-1,NA,few,CAWSLSYNEQFF,TGTGCCTGGAGTCTGAGTTACAATGAGCAGTTCTTC
TRBV20-1,TRBJ1-6,NA,many,CSASSYNSPLHF,TGCAGTGCCAGCTCGTATAATTCACCCCTCCACTTT
TRBV11-1,TRBJ2-2,TRBD1,NA,CASRKGQGAGELFF,TGTGCCAGCAGGAAGGGACAGGGGGCCGGGGAGCTGTTTTTT
TRBV5-1,TRBJ1-1,NA,many,CASSSQQNTEAFF,TGCGCCAGCAGTTCGCAGCAGAACACTGAAGCTTTCTTT
TRBV3-1,TRBJ2-1,NA,NA,CASNQTALASEQFF,TGTGCCAGCAACCAAACTGCTTTAGCCAGTGAGCAGTTCTTC
TRBV7-2,TRBJ2-3,NA,NA,CASSLATRTDTQYF,TGTGCCAGCAGCTTAGCGACTAGGACAGATACGCAGTATTTT
TRBV5-6,TRBJ2-1,NA,many,CASSLGRDPKHF,TGTGCCAGCAGCTTGGGGAGGGACCCTAAACATTTC
TRBV3-1,TRBJ1-6,NA,NA,CASSQDARTPLHF,TGTGCCAGCAGCCAAGACGCTCGTACACCCCTCCACTTT
TRBV5-4,TRBJ2-2,TRBD2,many,CASSPELAGVDTGELFF,TGTGCCAGCAGCCCCGAACTAGCGGGAGTCGACACCGGGGAGCTGTTTTTT
TRBV20-1,TRBJ1-4,NA,many,CSARGVGQGLFF,TGCAGTGCTAGAGGCGTGGGACAAGGACTGTTTTTT
TRBV2,TRBJ2-2,NA,many,CASSGETGNTGELFF,TGTGCCAGCAGTGGTGAGACGGGAAACACCGGGGAGCTGTTTTTT